A selection of T cell receptor beta chains follows, all from one sample in a study of blood T cell repertoires in COVID-19. Repertoires were generated with immunoSEQ multiplex PCR, while TCRdb's copy carries only in-frame clones and drops some. Among 55,000 to 80,000 clones listed, about 81% were seen once. Sequencing was performed on peripheral blood. The receptors originated from a human donor in a cohort sampled during active COVID-19. Each CDR3 is given with its conserved first and last residue. Each record gives: J gene, V gene, D gene, clone size, CDR3 protein, CDR3 DNA. A D gene is named only where the DNA matches it firmly. The size of a clone is reported for some rows only, either as once, few or many, or as a class for expanded clones.

TRBJ1-1	TRBV13	NA	NA	CASSAQGLGEAFF	TGTGCCAGCAGCGCGCAGGGATTGGGTGAAGCTTTCTTT
TRBJ2-7	TRBV29-1	TRBD2	NA	CSVDFASGTGEQYF	TGCAGCGTTGACTTTGCTAGCGGGACTGGAGAGCAGTACTTC
TRBJ1-2	TRBV5-1	NA	NA	CASSLASGDYGYTF	TGCGCCAGCAGCTTAGCCAGCGGAGACTATGGCTACACCTTC
TRBJ2-2	TRBV7-2	NA	NA	CASSWRQEGELFF	TGTGCCAGCAGCTGGAGACAGGAAGGGGAGCTGTTTTTT
TRBJ2-2	TRBV24-1	NA	once	CATSDSGPNTGELFF	TGTGCCACCAGTGACTCAGGGCCTAACACCGGGGAGCTGTTTTTT
TRBJ2-3	TRBV3-1/TRBV3-2	NA	few	CASSQGGESTDTQYF	TGTGCCAGCAGCCAAGGCGGGGAAAGCACAGATACGCAGTATTTT
TRBJ1-1	TRBV7-9	TRBD1	NA	CASSRTGQGVVHTEAFF	TGTGCCAGCAGCCGAACGGGACAGGGAGTAGTGCACACTGAAGCTTTCTTT
TRBJ2-7	TRBV4-3	TRBD2	few	CASSQDTSGRAWGEQYF	TGCGCCAGCAGCCAAGATACTAGCGGGAGGGCCTGGGGCGAGCAGTACTTC
TRBJ1-5	TRBV16	NA	large	CASSPMAGDQPQHF	TGTGCCAGCAGCCCAATGGCGGGGGATCAGCCCCAGCATTTT
TRBJ2-5	TRBV4-2	TRBD2	once	CASSQQLAGAETQYF	TGTGCCAGCAGCCAGCAACTAGCGGGAGCAGAGACCCAGTACTTC
TRBJ2-3	TRBV18	NA	NA	CASSRTGLSFSADTQYF	TGTGCCAGCTCCCGCACCGGACTAAGCTTCTCCGCAGATACGCAGTATTTT
TRBJ2-7	TRBV30	NA	NA	CAWRREVSAEGEQYF	TGTGCCTGGAGAAGGGAGGTCTCGGCTGAAGGCGAGCAGTACTTC
TRBJ2-7	TRBV10-3	TRBD2	NA	CAISVPGTSYEQYF	TGTGCCATCAGTGTCCCGGGGACTAGCTACGAGCAGTACTTC
TRBJ2-1	TRBV5-1	TRBD2	NA	CASSLDGRGYNEQFF	TGCGCCAGCAGCTTGGACGGGAGGGGATACAATGAGCAGTTCTTC
TRBJ2-5	TRBV7-8	TRBD1	NA	CASTPGDRKETQYF	TGTGCCAGCACCCCTGGGGACAGGAAAGAGACCCAGTACTTC
TRBJ2-7	TRBV5-6	TRBD2	NA	CASSRPYGGSAHEQYF	TGTGCCAGCAGCCGCCCTTACGGCGGGAGTGCCCACGAGCAGTACTTC
TRBJ2-5	TRBV29-1	TRBD2	NA	CSVVKREVVQETQYF	TGCAGCGTTGTTAAGCGGGAGGTGGTCCAAGAGACCCAGTACTTC
TRBJ2-1	TRBV4-1	TRBD2	NA	CASSQDFVWLAGGPSYNEQFF	TGCGCCAGCAGCCAAGATTTTGTTTGGCTAGCGGGAGGACCCTCCTACAATGAGCAGTTCTTC
TRBJ2-6	TRBV10-3	NA	NA	CAIRAGVGSGANVLTF	TGTGCCATCAGGGCAGGGGTGGGCTCTGGGGCCAACGTCCTGACTTTC
TRBJ1-2	TRBV7-9	TRBD1	NA	CASSSPRDREGGYTF	TGTGCCAGCAGCTCCCCCCGGGACAGGGAGGGTGGCTACACCTTC
TRBJ2-7	TRBV6-5	TRBD2	NA	CASRTIAGEQYF	TGTGCCAGCAGAACTATAGCGGGAGAGCAGTACTTC
TRBJ2-3	TRBV5-6	TRBD2	few	CASSFGTSGTTQYF	TGTGCCAGCAGCTTCGGGACTAGCGGGACCACGCAGTATTTT
TRBJ2-7	TRBV4-3	TRBD2	few	CASSQDRLAVEQYF	TGCGCCAGCAGCCAAGATAGGCTAGCGGTTGAGCAGTACTTC
TRBJ2-5	TRBV7-2	TRBD2	NA	CASNMGGSGETQYF	TGTGCCAGCAACATGGGAGGGAGCGGCGAGACCCAGTACTTC
TRBJ2-3	TRBV29-1	TRBD2	once	CSVRTSGSTDTQYF	TGCAGCGTGCGGACTAGCGGTAGCACAGATACGCAGTATTTT
TRBJ2-5	TRBV9	TRBD2	once	CASSVAGGPQETQYF	TGTGCCAGCAGCGTCGCGGGAGGCCCCCAAGAGACCCAGTACTTC
TRBJ2-7	TRBV7-9	NA	NA	CASSALGYEQYF	TGTGCCAGCAGCGCACTAGGCTACGAGCAGTACTTC
TRBJ2-5	TRBV27	TRBD1	NA	CARVRQGQETQYF	TGTGCCAGGGTTCGACAGGGTCAAGAGACCCAGTACTTC
TRBJ2-1	TRBV28	NA	NA	CASSLGSSVGDEQFF	TGTGCCAGCAGTTTGGGAAGTAGCGTTGGTGATGAGCAGTTCTTC
TRBJ1-1	TRBV5-6	TRBD1	NA	CASSPGTGLWEAFF	TGTGCCAGCAGCCCAGGGACAGGGTTATGGGAAGCTTTCTTT
TRBJ1-1	TRBV19	NA	NA	CASSEHTEAFF	TGTGCCAGTAGTGAGCACACTGAAGCTTTCTTT
TRBJ2-1	TRBV2	NA	many	CASSGVGDREQFF	TGTGCCAGCAGTGGGGTGGGCGATAGGGAGCAGTTCTTC
TRBJ2-7	TRBV19	NA	NA	CASSIDQGSFEQYF	TGTGCCAGTAGTATAGATCAAGGTAGCTTCGAGCAGTACTTC
TRBJ1-2	TRBV19	TRBD1	NA	CASSPPDRARVGYTF	TGTGCCAGTAGTCCCCCGGACAGGGCGAGGGTTGGCTACACCTTC
TRBJ1-3	TRBV28	TRBD1	NA	CASREGAAGNTIYF	TGTGCCAGCAGGGAGGGGGCGGCTGGAAACACCATATATTTT
TRBJ1-2	TRBV6-5	NA	NA	CASSSSGERGYTF	TGTGCCAGCAGTTCTTCAGGGGAACGGGGCTACACCTTC
TRBJ2-6	TRBV7-6	TRBD1	NA	CASSSVPGQGSGANVLTF	TGTGCCAGCAGCTCAGTCCCGGGACAGGGATCCGGGGCCAACGTCCTGACTTTC
TRBJ2-3	TRBV9	TRBD2	NA	CASSVSVLGLAGDTQYF	TGTGCCAGCAGCGTATCTGTGCTGGGGCTAGCGGGAGATACGCAGTATTTT
TRBJ2-7	TRBV28	NA	NA	CASSEQTGQVPYEQYF	TGTGCCAGCAGCGAGCAAACAGGGCAGGTGCCCTACGAGCAGTACTTC
TRBJ1-1	TRBV6-5	NA	NA	CASNLRVGTEAFF	TGTGCCAGCAACCTCAGGGTAGGCACTGAAGCTTTCTTT
TRBJ2-7	TRBV28	NA	NA	CASSIDRLGPYEQYF	TGTGCCAGCAGCATCGACAGGCTAGGGCCGTACGAGCAGTACTTC
TRBJ1-2	TRBV4-3	NA	NA	CASSPGTIGNYGYTF	TGCGCCAGCAGCCCGGGAACCATTGGGAACTATGGCTACACCTTC
TRBJ2-7	TRBV7-8	NA	NA	CASSLAGGSPYEQYF	TGTGCCAGCAGCTTAGCAGGGGGATCCCCCTACGAGCAGTACTTC
TRBJ1-3	TRBV29-1	NA	once	CSVEGASGNTIYF	TGCAGCGTTGAAGGGGCCTCTGGAAACACCATATATTTT
TRBJ1-4	TRBV25-1	NA	NA	CASRKGSANEKLFF	TGTGCCAGCAGAAAGGGGTCAGCGAATGAAAAACTGTTTTTT
TRBJ1-3	TRBV6-5	NA	NA	CASSLDSAGNTIYF	TGTGCCAGCAGTCTGGACAGCGCTGGAAACACCATATATTTT
TRBJ2-7	TRBV4-2	TRBD2	NA	CASSQVLAGTYEQYF	TGTGCCAGCAGCCAAGTACTAGCGGGAACCTACGAGCAGTACTTC
TRBJ1-5	TRBV7-9	NA	few	CASSPGYESNQPQHF	TGTGCCAGCAGCCCAGGGTATGAAAGCAATCAGCCCCAGCATTTT
TRBJ2-1	TRBV5-1	NA	once	CASSPLPYLSSYNEQFF	TGCGCCAGCAGCCCCTTACCCTATCTGAGCTCCTACAATGAGCAGTTCTTC
TRBJ1-1	TRBV4-3	NA	NA	CASREDGNTEAFF	TGCGCCAGCAGGGAGGACGGGAACACTGAAGCTTTCTTT
TRBJ2-7	TRBV28	TRBD2	NA	CASSLAGDSYEQYF	TGTGCCAGCAGCTTAGCGGGAGACTCCTACGAGCAGTACTTC